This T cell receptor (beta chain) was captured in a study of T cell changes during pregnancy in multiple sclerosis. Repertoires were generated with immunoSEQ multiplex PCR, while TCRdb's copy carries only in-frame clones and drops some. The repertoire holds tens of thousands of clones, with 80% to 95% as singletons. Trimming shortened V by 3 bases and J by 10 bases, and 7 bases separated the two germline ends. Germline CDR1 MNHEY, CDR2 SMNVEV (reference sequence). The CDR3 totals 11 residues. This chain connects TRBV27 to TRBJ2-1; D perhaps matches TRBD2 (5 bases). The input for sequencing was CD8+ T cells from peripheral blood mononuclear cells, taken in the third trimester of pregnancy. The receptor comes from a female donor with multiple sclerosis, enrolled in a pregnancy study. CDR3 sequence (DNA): TGTGCCAGCAGTTTCCGGGGAGAGCAGTTCTTC. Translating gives CASSFRGEQFF.